What follows is one T cell receptor (beta chain) and its context. Its matching antigen is unknown. This entry belongs to a study of T cells in Graves' hyperthyroidism and ophthalmopathy. Study summary: Peripheral blood was collected at initial diagnosis, before any treatment. Broader study findings: Blood also contained most expanded thyroid clonotypes above 0.001.

TCR beta CDR3 sequences were amplified from RNA transcripts. A set of HTBI primers served as the primers for a first-round RT-PCR of the TCR CDR3. TCRdb redid the calling of the multiplex PCR reads with MiXCR, one entry per CDR3 protein. The repertoire includes roughly 360,000 distinct CDR3 sequences, roughly 13% of them detected once, and roughly 20% sits in the top ten. Trimming pared 6 bases from V and 1 base from J, leaving 14 bases between. Germline CDR1 SGHNT, CDR2 YYREEE (reference sequence). The CDR3 length is 14 residues. This receptor was identified in a man younger than 40 with Graves' hyperthyroidism that later progressed to Graves' ophthalmopathy. Material: blood. The chain joins TRBV5-4 to TRBJ2-7; D is possibly TRBD1 or TRBD2 (6 bases each). CDR3 in amino acids: CASKDTGTSYEQYF. CDR3 in DNA: TGTGCCAGCAAGGATACAGGGACTTCCTACGAGCAGTACTTC.